This TCR beta chain was observed in a study of blood T cell repertoires in COVID-19. At the level of the study: Acute and convalescent COVID-19 samples came from the United States, Italy and Spain. T cells, B-cell-depleted T cells, or PBMCs provided the cDNA or gDNA that served as material.

Note on this clone: Other nucleotide sequences in the sample specify the same CDR3.

Sequencing used immunoSEQ multiplex PCR; TCRdb keeps in-frame clones, though not all of them. The sample records approximately 500,000 clones, approximately 85% being singletons. The CDR3 has 13 residues. CDR1 is GTSNPN and CDR2 is SVGIG in the germline V gene (reference sequence). V was clipped by 5 bases and J by 4 bases, with 9 bases between them. The chain employs TRBV30 and TRBJ2-6; D ambiguous. The material sequenced was peripheral blood. The TCR was taken from a human donor in a cohort sampled during active COVID-19. For the CDR3, the DNA is TGTGCCTGGGATTCCTCCGGGGCCAACGTCCTGACTTTC. It translates to CAWDSSGANVLTF.